This T cell receptor (beta chain) appears in the sequencing data of a study of T cell changes during pregnancy in multiple sclerosis. The V segment lost 4 bases and the J segment 5 bases; nucleotides outside the gene matches: 5. This CDR3 region has 15 residues. Per germline, CDR1 SGHTA and CDR2 FQGNSA. This table comes from immunoSEQ multiplex PCR, and its TCRdb copy is limited to in-frame clones, with some not included. The repertoire has tens of thousands of clones, approximately 89% of them found once; the top ten carry 3% to 4.5%. The sequence came from a female donor in good health, enrolled as a control in a pregnancy study. The rearrangement links TRBV7-2 to TRBJ1-1; 12 nucleotides align to TRBD1. Material: peripheral blood, obtained after pregnancy. DNA for the CDR3: TGTGCCAGCAGCTCGGGACAGGGGGCTGGGACTGAAGCTTTCTTT. Protein sequence: CASSSGQGAGTEAFF.